The T cell receptor beta chain under discussion was sequenced for a study of blood T cell repertoires in COVID-19 (dated by TCRdb to about 2020). In terms of the full investigation: Samples covering the acute and convalescent phases of COVID-19 were provided by collaborators in the United States, Italy and Spain. The material from the prospective study consisted of cDNA or gDNA derived from T cells, B-cell-depleted T cells, or PBMCs. Nearly every sample came with metadata listing a de-identified subject ID, COVID-19 status, age in years and sex. Where available, HLA class I and class II types were obtained from metadata supplied by the sample provider rather than from assay-based typing. The samples were drawn from the first 160 participants of the ongoing ImmuneRACE study and from some 1,300 subjects provided by 6 global collaborators. The repertoires were made available in a free public database intended to serve as a resource for research on the immune response to SARS-CoV-2. Subjects who had been exposed to COVID-19, were actively infected with it, or had recovered from it provided the deeply sampled blood TCRbeta repertoires that made up the dataset. Overall results and qualifications from the work: Clinical and demographic metadata were provided uncurated, with the amount varying by source and participant.

Regarding this clone: No antigen is known for it. Base qualities are not recorded, but no much larger clone differs from it by a single base.

Collaborating institutions collected whole blood in K2EDTA tubes following their own protocols. For TCRbeta analysis, collaborator samples were shipped as frozen whole blood, as isolated PBMCs, or as DNA extracted from either sample type. TCRbeta CDR3 regions were amplified from genomic DNA using the immunoSEQ Assay, a bias-controlled multiplex PCR. Processing in the source paper ran as follows. The number of nucleated cells in each sample was estimated from the amplification of reference gene primers within the assay. To quantify the absolute abundance of each unique TCRbeta CDR3 rearrangement, sequence reads were collapsed and filtered. For each sample, productive Simpson clonality was calculated as the square root of Simpson's diversity index over productive rearrangements. TCRdb provides this immuneACCESS table in a form limited to in-frame rearrangements. Some clones are lacking; in checked studies, under half of them reflect an unresolved V gene, and why the rest are absent is not known. V and J calls and clone size come straight from that table; D and trimming were deduced from the DNA. This sample lists around 15,000 clones; 76% were detected once. The leading ten clones occupy approximately 32% of the sample.

The CDR3 sequence holds 13 residues, the cysteine and phenylalanine included. Kept here is only the CDR3 DNA, which spans 39 bases and is read in frame from base 1. The junction carries 13 bases between V and J, which are trimmed by 3 bases and 8 bases respectively. Per the germline V gene (reference sequence), SEHNR is the CDR1 and FQNEAQ is the CDR2. This clonotype originated in a man between 65 and 85 years old with active or convalescent COVID-19. The sample consisted of peripheral blood. The rearrangement combines TRBV7-9 with TRBJ1-2; TRBD1 could be the D gene, as 5 bases match. Here the CDR3 is given as CASSFGRADGYTF. The DNA is as follows: TGTGCCAGCAGCTTTGGCAGGGCCGACGGCTACACCTTC.